One TCR beta chain is described in this entry. A few counts support this clone. What antigen it recognizes has not been identified. The input lacks base qualities; no much larger clone sits a single base away. Genomic DNA was isolated from the sorted cells so that the TCRbeta CDR3 region could be sequenced. TCRbeta CDR3 regions were sequenced using the immunoSEQ Assay. TCRdb limited this immuneACCESS table to in-frame rearrangements with V and J called. A share of clones is missing; checked studies link under half to unresolved V genes, and the rest is unexplained. The sample records around 77,000 clones, around 78% of which are singletons. The ten largest clones capture about 5.4% of the sample. The sample comes from a study of OX40 agonist ivuxolimab in advanced cancers. For the study in its entirety: Ivuxolimab was an agonistic, fully human IgG2 monoclonal antibody directed against OX40 (CD134), a costimulatory receptor. The purpose of peripheral TCRbeta sequencing was to test whether ivuxolimab changed TCR sequence diversity and led to clonal T-cell expansion. Prior anti-PD-1, anti-PD-L1 or anti-CTLA-4 therapy was permitted, and less than 45% of dose-escalation patients had received checkpoint inhibitors. The paper reports the monotherapy dose-escalation portion (N of about 51 patients) of the phase I ivuxolimab trial. Intravenous ivuxolimab was administered to patients every 2 weeks at six dose levels: 0.01, 0.1, 0.3, 1.5, 3 and 10 mg/kg. Partial responses occurred in three dose-escalation patients, of whom one had hepatocellular carcinoma and two had cutaneous melanoma. A male proportion of 82.7% and a mean age of approximately 62 years, ranging from about 20 to 80, were recorded for the dose-escalation cohort. Of the approximately 50 dose-escalation patients, hepatocellular carcinoma was present in roughly 19, melanoma in approximately 15, renal cell carcinoma in 9 and head and neck cancer in 9. Overall study outcomes, separate from this receptor: The antigen specificity of the clonally expanded peripheral T cells was not determined. Low levels of normalized T-cell clonal expansion were also seen in some patients who did not respond. After ivuxolimab, CD8+ T cells had more expanded clones than CD4+ T cells on average. At doses of 0.1 to 3.0 mg/kg, clonal expansion of both CD4+ and CD8+ blood T cells was observed from baseline to week 6. In the 0.1-3.0 mg/kg groups, partial responders had among the lowest normalized peripheral clonal expansion, particularly in CD8+ T cells.

The trial excluded patients who had a history of autoimmune disease or who were on systemic immunosuppression. Peripheral blood for TCR sequencing was drawn from every dose cohort at baseline, at cycle 4 day 1 and at cycle 7 day 1. Samples were obtained from an open-label, multicenter, first-in-human phase I dose-escalation trial of ivuxolimab. Adults with locally advanced or metastatic melanoma, renal cell, hepatocellular, or head and neck squamous cell carcinoma were enrolled in the trial. Before TCR sequencing, CD4+ T cells and CD8+ T cells were sorted from peripheral blood as separate populations. V lost 2 bases and J lost 0 bases; the stretch between them is 11 bases long. Reading the germline V gene gives CDR1 SGDLS and CDR2 YYNGEE. Its CDR3 holds 15 amino acids, cysteine through phenylalanine. The read is trimmed to its CDR3 DNA, 45 bases read in frame from base 1.

The receptor was isolated from an adult with an advanced solid tumor such as melanoma, head and neck, liver or kidney cancer. This chain is built from TRBV9 and TRBJ1-1, with the identity of the D gene unclear. The specimen was CD4+ or CD8+ T cells sorted from blood, collected in a trial of the OX40 agonist ivuxolimab. This receptor has the CDR3 CASSVGPSMNTEAFF. Here is the DNA: TGTGCCAGCAGCGTCGGACCGAGCATGAACACTGAAGCTTTCTTT.